The 7 T cell receptor beta chains below all came from one sample that was sequenced in a study of molecular identifiers for immune sequencing clone quantification. In TCRdb, the PCR reads were re-called with MiXCR into one record per CDR3 protein. The data contain just under 650,000 distinct CDR3 sequences, less than 20% of them seen just once; the ten biggest clones take up roughly 0.85%. Input material: naive CD8+ T cells from blood, with Jurkat cell RNA spiked in. Subset defined: FACS-sorted CD8+CD4-CCR7+CD45RA+ naive T cells. These receptors were obtained from a human donor in good health. Some libraries in this study had Jurkat cell RNA spiked in.

This clonotype was observed many times. The CDR3 here is CATRYSYEQYF. The CDR3 nucleotides read TGTGCCACCCGGTACAGCTACGAGCAGTACTTC. The V gene is TRBV28, the J gene TRBJ2-7; D remains unclear. Germline values: CDR1 MDHEN, CDR2 SYDVKM. Trimming took off 10 bases at V and 3 bases at J, with 10 bases between the two ends. The CDR3 sequence is 11 residues long.

The chain joins TRBV11-2 to TRBJ2-4; D may match TRBD1 or TRBD2 (5 bases each). The CDR3 is made up of 17 amino acids. The V end was cut by 5 bases, the J end by 8 bases, with 25 bases between. Looked up from germline, CDR1 is SGHAT and CDR2 is FQNNGV. The CDR3: CASSRNTGSWGSDIQYF. The CDR3 coding sequence is TGTGCCAGCAGCCGAAACACAGGCTCCTGGGGGTCGGACATTCAGTACTTC.

At least ten counts were recorded for this clonotype. The gene calls are TRBV7-6 and TRBJ2-3, with 7 bases aligning to TRBD1. The V segment lost 5 bases and the J segment 0 bases; nucleotides outside the gene matches: 5. Germline CDR1 SGHVS, CDR2 FNYEAQ. The CDR3 length is 15 residues. As DNA, the CDR3 is TGTGCCAGCAGCCACAGGGGATACAGCACAGATACGCAGTATTTT. Its translation: CASSHRGYSTDTQYF.

This clonotype was recorded once. With a much larger clone just one base away, this may be a read error. The chain combines TRBV6-6 with TRBJ1-1; D may be TRBD1 (5 bases). The CDR3 has 17 residues. Germline V gives CDR1 MNHNY, CDR2 SVGAGI (reference sequence). Between the trimmed V and J ends, which lost 6 bases and 13 bases, there was a span of 33 bases. The CDR3 sequence is CASRHATEGWGSGKGFF. The CDR3 nucleotides read TGTGCCAGCAGACATGCAACGGAGGGTTGGGGCTCTGGAAAAGGTTTCTTT.

This clonotype was counted many times. The chain recombines TRBV4-3 with TRBJ2-7; 7 nucleotides agree with TRBD1. The CDR3 is 15 amino acids. Trimming removed 0 bases from V and 2 bases from J; junction bases left unmatched: 4. Germline V lookup: CDR1 LGHNA, CDR2 YSLEER. Here the CDR3 DNA reads TGCGCCAGCAGCCAAGATAGGGGGCTGGCCTACGAGCAGTACTTC. It translates to CASSQDRGLAYEQYF.

The chain carries TRBV7-9 and TRBJ1-2; 8 nucleotides align to TRBD1. V shed 6 bases and J 4 bases; nucleotides not matched to a gene: 19. CDR3 length: 18 residues. The germline V gene encodes CDR1 SEHNR and CDR2 FQNEAQ (reference sequence). As DNA, the CDR3 is TGTGCCAGCAGGGGATCAGGGGGCCCAGTTTATCCTCCCTATGGCTACACCTTC. This codes for CASRGSGGPVYPPYGYTF.

This clonotype was seen repeatedly, ten times or more. The genes are TRBV9 and TRBJ1-1, with D perhaps matching TRBD1 (6 bases). V dropped 4 bases and J dropped 4 bases, with 23 bases sitting between them. In germline, CDR1 is SGDLS, CDR2 YYNGEE. This CDR3 has 17 amino acids. CDR3 in amino acids: CASSPDVGIQGFTEAFF. CDR3 DNA sequence: TGTGCCAGCAGCCCCGATGTAGGTATTCAGGGGTTCACTGAAGCTTTCTTT.